The sequence of this T cell receptor beta chain was determined in a study of cytomegalovirus exposure and HLA in healthy donors. Study results and limitations: The CMV antigen specificity of a few CMV-associated chains was confirmed through in vitro analysis.

There are 12 residues in the CDR3. Germline lookup yields CDR1 MDHEN and CDR2 SYDVKM. The germline V and J ends were trimmed by 3 bases and 4 bases, with 7 bases remaining between them. Vbeta (60) and Jbeta (13) primers were used in the PCR. Authors' data handling: Among the unique TCR beta chains that a later analysis counted, about 86 million in all, 9.5 million to 11 million were shared. Method: immunoSEQ multiplex PCR; TCRdb's copy keeps in-frame clones and lacks some. The V and J calls and the clone size are those of that table, but D and trimming were determined from the DNA. The repertoire holds around 90,000 clones, with 82% as singletons. Regarding this clone: As yet, its antigen is unknown. Additional DNA sequences in this sample encode the identical CDR3.

V gene TRBV28 combines with J gene TRBJ2-7; D unclear. This clonotype originated in a man aged 50-59 years in good health and CMV-seronegative. The specimen sequenced was PBMCs. CDR3 sequence (DNA): TGTGCCAGCAGTTTGTCACAGTACGAGCAGTACTTC. Translated, it gives CASSLSQYEQYF.